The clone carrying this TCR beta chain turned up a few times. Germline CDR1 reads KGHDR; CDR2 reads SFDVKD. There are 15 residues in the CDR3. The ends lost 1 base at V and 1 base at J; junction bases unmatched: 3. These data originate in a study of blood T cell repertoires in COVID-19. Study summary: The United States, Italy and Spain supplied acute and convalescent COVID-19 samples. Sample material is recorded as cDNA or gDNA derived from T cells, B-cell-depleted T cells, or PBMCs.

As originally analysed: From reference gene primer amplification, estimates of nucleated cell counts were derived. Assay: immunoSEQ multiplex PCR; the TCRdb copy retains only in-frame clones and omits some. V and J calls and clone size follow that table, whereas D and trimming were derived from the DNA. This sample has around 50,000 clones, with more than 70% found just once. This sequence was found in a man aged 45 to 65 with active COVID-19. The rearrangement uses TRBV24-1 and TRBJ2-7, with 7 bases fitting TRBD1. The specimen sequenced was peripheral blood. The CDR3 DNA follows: TGTGCCACCAGTGATTTAGGCAGGGGGTCCTACGAGCAGTACTTC. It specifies CATSDLGRGSYEQYF.